Following are 28 T cell receptor beta chains from one sample sequenced in a study of T cells after yellow fever vaccination (dated by TCRdb to 2018 to 2020). To prepare the library, 5' RACE was applied. The sequencer listed for this sample is Illumina HiSeq 2500. The public reads were quality trimmed at Q25 with fastp and then assembled into clones with MiXCR by TCRdb, keeping productive beta chains. Each CDR3 protein gets just one entry, which takes the most common genes and DNA from the rows behind it. For this sample the table gives hundreds of thousands of distinct CDR3 sequences, of which roughly 14% were detected only once. About 14% of the sample lies in the top ten. The sample's treatment or condition, from its label and the paper: live attenuated yellow fever vaccine strain. This sample comprised PBMCs, obtained on the day of the yellow fever booster vaccination. These TCRs come from a man aged 25 to 45 who received the YFV17D yellow fever vaccine.

This clonotype was counted between two and nine times. J is TRBJ1-2 and V is TRBV12-5; D is unresolved. V was cut by 6 bases and J by 0 bases, with 8 bases left in between. Germline lookup yields CDR1 LGHNT and CDR2 FRNRAP. CDR3 length equals 13 residues. The CDR3 region is CASGPDANYGYTF. The CDR3 DNA reads TGTGCTAGTGGACCGGACGCTAACTATGGCTACACCTTC.

The chain has TRBV4-2 and TRBJ2-3, with D maybe TRBD1 (6 bases). The CDR3 totals 15 residues. Germline CDR1 and CDR2: LGHNA and YNFKEQ. V lost 6 bases, J lost 0 bases, and 13 bases lay in between. DNA for the CDR3: TGTGCCAGCAGTCAACAGGGCCCGAGCACAGATACGCAGTATTTT. This sequence encodes CASSQQGPSTDTQYF.

V is TRBV7-8 and J is TRBJ2-7; TRBD2 agrees at 7 bases. J gave up 0 bases and V 1 base, and 6 bases lay outside the gene matches. The CDR3 loop spans 16 amino acids. CDR1 SGHVS and CDR2 FQNEAQ come from the germline V gene. The CDR3 is CASSLGLSGISYEQYF. CDR3 sequence (DNA): TGTGCCAGCAGCTTAGGGTTGAGCGGGATCTCCTACGAGCAGTACTTC.

The chain is built from TRBV6-2 or TRBV6-3 and TRBJ2-3; TRBD2 matches at 11 bases. Losses at the gene ends were 7 bases for V and 8 bases for J; bases not matched to a gene: 2. The CDR3 loop spans 12 amino acids. The germline CDR1 and CDR2 sequences are MNHEY and SVGEGT. CDR3 coding DNA: TGTGCCAGCAAGGGGACTAGCGGTACGCAGTATTTT. As protein: CASKGTSGTQYF.

The chain carries TRBV25-1 and TRBJ2-7; D may be TRBD2 (6 bases). The germline CDR1 and CDR2 sequences are MGHDK and SYGVNS. This CDR3 has 12 amino acids. Trimming took 7 bases from V and 7 from J, leaving 14 bases between them. CDR3 sequence (DNA): TGTGCCAGCACCGACGGAGGGATTGAGCAGTACTTC. Its translation: CASTDGGIEQYF.

This clonotype occurred a few times. The rearrangement joins TRBV19 to TRBJ1-2; no clear D. The length of the CDR3 is 14 residues. The germline V gene has CDR1 LNHDA and CDR2 SQIVND (reference sequence). V was clipped by 3 bases and J by 2 bases, with 10 bases between them. The CDR3 region has the DNA TGTGCCAGTAGTATCGCCGCTTTAAACTATGGCTACACCTTC. As protein: CASSIAALNYGYTF.

The chain uses TRBV7-6 and TRBJ2-2; TRBD2 matches 8 bases. The ends lost 4 bases at V and 0 bases at J; junction bases unmatched: 1. The CDR3 is made up of 15 amino acids. Germline V lookup: CDR1 SGHVS, CDR2 FNYEAQ. DNA of the CDR3: TGTGCCAGCAGCTCACTAGCGGCGAACACCGGGGAGCTGTTTTTT. The encoded protein is CASSSLAANTGELFF.

In its sample, this clonotype was seen a few times. The chain employs TRBV12-3 or TRBV12-4 and TRBJ2-1, with D tentatively TRBD1 (5 bases). The V gene lost 3 bases and the J gene lost 12 bases, with 12 bases spanning the gap. The CDR3 spans 12 residues. The CDR3 coding sequence is TGTGCCAGCAGTTTCCCCCAGGGTGCGCAGTTCTTC. Translation: CASSFPQGAQFF.

The table lists this clonotype with a few counts. V usage is TRBV6-5 and J usage is TRBJ2-1; 9 bases map to TRBD1. The trim removed 6 bases at V and 7 bases at J, leaving 4 bases unmatched. Germline V gene sequence: CDR1 MNHEY, CDR2 SVGAGI. The CDR3 runs to 13 residues. The CDR3 region has the DNA TGTGCCAGCAGCTACAGGGGGCCAAATGAGCAGTTCTTC. Amino acids: CASSYRGPNEQFF.

This clonotype was counted between two and nine times. The chain couples TRBV6-5 to TRBJ2-5; D is perhaps TRBD1 (5 bases). V was shortened by 6 bases and J by 7 bases, with 24 bases between the two germline ends. The CDR3 length is 16 residues. Per the germline V gene, CDR1 is MNHEY and CDR2 is SVGAGI. This CDR3 reads CASSYDYPRRGGTQYF. The CDR3 DNA follows: TGTGCCAGCAGCTACGATTACCCAAGAAGGGGTGGGACCCAGTACTTC.

This clonotype was seen a handful of times. This chain joins TRBV5-1 and TRBJ2-3; 8 nucleotides align to TRBD2. Per germline, CDR1 SGHRS and CDR2 YFSETQ. The CDR3 totals 16 residues. With V trimmed by 4 bases and J by 2 bases, 9 bases remained unmatched. The CDR3 DNA sequence: TGCGCCAGCAGCCCCTCGACTAGCGAGATCACAGATACGCAGTATTTT. Translation gives CASSPSTSEITDTQYF.

V and J are TRBV6-2 or TRBV6-3 and TRBJ2-1; 13 bases are shared with TRBD2. V trimming: 6 bases; J trimming: 2 bases; junction bases outside the gene matches: 13. The CDR3 is made up of 19 amino acids. Looked up from germline, CDR1 is MNHEY and CDR2 is SVGEGT. The CDR3 sequence: CASRLGTSGISEAYNEQFF. In DNA, the CDR3 is TGTGCCAGCAGACTTGGGACTAGCGGGATCTCGGAAGCCTACAATGAGCAGTTCTTC.

The rearrangement joins TRBV30 to TRBJ2-3, with D perhaps matching TRBD1 (6 bases). V was clipped by 3 bases and J by 1 base, with 14 bases between them. Germline CDR1 is GTSNPN and CDR2 is SVGIG (reference sequence). The CDR3 is 15 amino acids. The CDR3 bases are TGTGCCTGGAGGGCAACAGGGATTGGCACAGATACGCAGTATTTT. Translated, it gives CAWRATGIGTDTQYF.

V usage is TRBV12-3 or TRBV12-4 and J usage is TRBJ1-2; TRBD1 is a possible D gene (6 bases). This CDR3 region has 14 residues. V was shortened by 5 bases and J by 7 bases, with 17 bases between the two germline ends. Here the CDR3 reads CASSPGVLVLGYTF. Written as DNA, the CDR3 is TGTGCCAGCAGTCCAGGGGTTTTGGTCCTTGGCTACACCTTC.

V is TRBV20-1 and J is TRBJ2-1, with D uncertain. CDR3 size: 11 residues. In germline, CDR1 is DFQATT, CDR2 SNEGSKA (reference sequence). The V end was cut by 1 base, the J end by 6 bases, with 4 bases between. The CDR3 protein is CSARGPNEQFF. The CDR3, as DNA: TGCAGTGCTAGAGGGCCCAATGAGCAGTTCTTC.

This clonotype has a count of ten or more. V gene TRBV4-2 combines with J gene TRBJ1-5, with D tentatively TRBD1 (5 bases). Looked up from germline, CDR1 is LGHNA and CDR2 is YNFKEQ. The V gene lost 0 bases and the J gene lost 0 bases, with 18 bases spanning the gap. The CDR3 covers 19 residues. Here the CDR3 reads CASSQDPMVQANSNQPQHF. In DNA form, the CDR3 reads TGTGCCAGCAGCCAAGACCCTATGGTACAGGCTAATAGCAATCAGCCCCAGCATTTT.

Regarding this clonotype: One end of the junction varies from germline; a read error may be responsible. The rearrangement links TRBV7-2 to TRBJ2-1, with D unclear. Germline V gives CDR1 SGHTA, CDR2 FQGNSA. CDR3 length equals 13 residues. The CDR3 reads CASRYAVEYEKFF. DNA for the CDR3: TGTGCCAGCAGATACGCGGTGGAGTATGAGAAGTTCTTC.

The chain recombines TRBV28 with TRBJ2-1, with D possibly TRBD1 on 6 matching bases. Per the germline V gene, CDR1 is MDHEN and CDR2 is SYDVKM. This CDR3 spans 16 amino acids. V gave up 7 bases and J gave up 6 bases, with 22 bases separating them. The CDR3: CASTKLDRTPSNEQFF. In DNA form, the CDR3 reads TGTGCCAGCACAAAACTTGACAGGACCCCGAGCAATGAGCAGTTCTTC.

The chain has TRBV5-6 and TRBJ1-5, with no clear D. The ends were cut back, 1 base at V and 4 bases at J, with 12 bases in the middle. The CDR3 contains 15 residues. Germline V gene data show CDR1 as SGHDT and CDR2 as YYEEEE. The CDR3 DNA reads as TGTGCCAGCAGCTTGTTTCAACCGGGGAATCAGCCCCAGCATTTT. It codes for CASSLFQPGNQPQHF.

V is TRBV7-2 and J is TRBJ2-7; D gene ambiguous. This CDR3 comprises 11 residues. Per germline, CDR1 SGHTA and CDR2 FQGNSA. Deletions cut 8 bases from V and 7 bases from J, with 12 bases between. The CDR3 is CASGLLGEQYF. CDR3 DNA sequence: TGTGCCAGCGGCCTACTTGGGGAGCAGTACTTC.

The chain is built from TRBV12-3 or TRBV12-4 and TRBJ2-7; D might be TRBD1 or TRBD2, each matching 5 bases. The CDR3 extends over 14 amino acids. V lost 2 bases and J 3 bases, leaving 11 bases between the germline ends. Here the CDR3 DNA reads TGTGCCAGCAGTTTAAGAGGGGCCAACTACGAGCAGTACTTC. Translated: CASSLRGANYEQYF.

V and J are TRBV20-1 and TRBJ2-3, with a weak D call TRBD2 (6 bases). This CDR3 contains 15 residues. CDR1 is DFQATT and CDR2 is SNEGSKA in the germline V gene (reference sequence). Deletions cut 1 base from V and 7 bases from J, with 18 bases between. The CDR3 sequence is CSARGDWSLTYTQYF. The CDR3 region has the DNA TGCAGTGCTAGAGGGGACTGGTCCTTAACATATACGCAGTATTTT.

The chain has TRBV7-2 and TRBJ2-1; D unclear. The CDR3 is 15 residues long. Germline V gene lookup returns CDR1 SGHTA and CDR2 FQGNSA. V shed 0 bases and J shed 2 bases, with 8 bases lying between them. Here the CDR3 reads CASSLALGAYNEQFF. The DNA of the CDR3 is TGTGCCAGCAGCTTAGCGCTGGGCGCCTACAATGAGCAGTTCTTC.

V usage is TRBV14 and J usage is TRBJ2-2; D gene unclear. The CDR3 runs to 14 residues. Germline V gene lookup returns CDR1 SGHDN and CDR2 FVKESK. The germline V and J ends were trimmed by 4 bases and 4 bases, with 10 bases remaining between them. CDR3 in DNA: TGTGCCAGCAGCCCTTATCGAAGCACCGGGGAGCTGTTTTTT. This encodes CASSPYRSTGELFF.

The chain recombines TRBV12-3 or TRBV12-4 with TRBJ2-1; the D gene is possibly TRBD2 (5 bases). The CDR3 sequence is 13 residues long. The V end lost 4 bases, the J end lost 9 bases, and 13 bases lay between the germline ends. The CDR3 protein is CASSWAHEGEQFF. In nucleotides, the CDR3 is TGTGCCAGCAGTTGGGCTCATGAGGGTGAGCAGTTCTTC.

CDR3 DNA: TGTGCCACCAGCAGAGCTCAGGAACGGAATGAAAAACTGTTTTTT. Protein sequence: CATSRAQERNEKLFF. The rearrangement links TRBV15 to TRBJ1-4, with D unclear. V was pared by 1 base and J by 5 bases, with 11 bases between. CDR1 is LNHNV, CDR2 YYDKDF, per germline (reference sequence). The CDR3 is 15 amino acids.

This clonotype has a handful of counts. This rearrangement joins TRBV12-3 or TRBV12-4 to TRBJ2-3; D may match TRBD1 or TRBD2 (5 bases each). The CDR3 length is 14 residues. Trimming removed 8 bases at V and 5 bases at J, with 17 bases between. The CDR3 sequence: CASGTTREGDTQYF. The CDR3 region has the DNA TGTGCCAGCGGGACGACCCGAGAGGGAGATACGCAGTATTTT.

The chain joins TRBV20-1 to TRBJ2-7; TRBD1 matches 9 bases. Germline V gene sequence: CDR1 DFQATT, CDR2 SNEGSKA (reference sequence). The V gene end was trimmed by 5 bases and the J gene end by 6 bases; junction bases not matched to a gene: 14. This CDR3 comprises 15 residues. The CDR3 spells CSAPHAGDREFEQYF. The CDR3 DNA follows: TGCAGTGCTCCACACGCGGGGGACAGGGAGTTCGAGCAGTACTTC.